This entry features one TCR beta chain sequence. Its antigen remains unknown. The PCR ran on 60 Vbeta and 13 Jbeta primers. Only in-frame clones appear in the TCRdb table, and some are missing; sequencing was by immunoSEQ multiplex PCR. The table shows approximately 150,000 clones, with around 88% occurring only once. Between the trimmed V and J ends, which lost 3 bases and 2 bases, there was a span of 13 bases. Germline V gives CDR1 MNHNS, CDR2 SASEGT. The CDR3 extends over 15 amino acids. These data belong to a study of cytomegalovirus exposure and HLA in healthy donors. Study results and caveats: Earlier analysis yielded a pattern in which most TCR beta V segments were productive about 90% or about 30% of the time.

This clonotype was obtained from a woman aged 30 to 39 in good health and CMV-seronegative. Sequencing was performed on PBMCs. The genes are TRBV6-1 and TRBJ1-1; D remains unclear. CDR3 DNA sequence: TGTGCCAGCAGTGAGTTGGGAGCCGGTAACACTGAAGCTTTCTTT. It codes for CASSELGAGNTEAFF.